The rows below give T cell receptor beta chains drawn from one sample of a study of PD-1 blockade in classical Hodgkin lymphoma. TCRdb keeps only in-frame clones here, not all; method: immunoSEQ multiplex PCR. The sample contains roughly 19,000 clones, about 85% of which appear only once. The sample was CD8+ T cells from blood, taken before the fourth cycle of nivolumab. Receptors originate from a human donor with classical Hodgkin lymphoma. Both conserved end residues are part of each CDR3. Each record gives: D gene, J gene, clone size, V gene, CDR3 protein, CDR3 DNA. D genes are given only for firm matches. Some rows mark clone size as missing; the rest say once, few, many or name a class of expanded clone.

TRBD2,TRBJ2-3,-,TRBV7-8,CASSFIGTSETSTDTQYF,TGTGCCAGCAGCTTTATCGGGACTAGCGAAACTAGCACAGATACGCAGTATTTT
TRBD1,TRBJ2-1,-,TRBV2,CASSYRQGDNEQFF,TGTGCCAGCAGTTATAGACAGGGAGACAATGAGCAGTTCTTC
TRBD1,TRBJ1-4,-,TRBV7-2,CASSLAPYGQDPYEKLFF,TGTGCCAGCAGCTTAGCTCCCTATGGACAGGACCCGTATGAAAAACTGTTTTTT
-,TRBJ2-7,-,TRBV6-6,CASGSYEQYF,TGTGCCAGCGGCTCCTACGAGCAGTACTTC
TRBD2,TRBJ2-7,-,TRBV4-1,CASSELAGKDSYEQYF,TGCGCCAGCAGTGAACTAGCGGGAAAGGATTCCTACGAGCAGTACTTC
-,TRBJ2-7,-,TRBV7-9,CASSLGDGARYEQYF,TGTGCCAGCAGCTTAGGGGACGGGGCCAGATACGAGCAGTACTTC
-,TRBJ2-1,-,TRBV15,CATSRDPPPGQFF,TGTGCCACCAGCAGAGACCCGCCCCCTGGGCAGTTCTTC
-,TRBJ2-1,-,TRBV27,CASSFFAGMGNEQFF,TGTGCCAGCAGTTTCTTTGCGGGAATGGGCAATGAGCAGTTCTTC
TRBD2,TRBJ2-3,once,TRBV4-1,CASSQVAGADTQYF,TGCGCCAGCAGCCAAGTCGCGGGAGCAGATACGCAGTATTTT
TRBD1,TRBJ1-2,-,TRBV6-5,CASSSPKTGRDGYTF,TGTGCCAGCAGTTCACCTAAGACAGGGAGGGATGGCTACACCTTC
TRBD1,TRBJ2-5,-,TRBV5-1,CASSHRIDQGEETQYF,TGCGCCAGCAGCCACCGTATTGACCAGGGGGAAGAGACCCAGTACTTC
-,TRBJ2-7,-,TRBV9,CASSGGTLEQYF,TGTGCCAGCAGCGGGGGGACACTCGAGCAGTACTTC
-,TRBJ1-1,few,TRBV4-1,CASSLRTGNTEAFF,TGCGCCAGCAGCCTCCGGACTGGAAACACTGAAGCTTTCTTT
-,TRBJ1-1,few,TRBV30,CAWSVRGGTEAFF,TGTGCCTGGAGTGTACGAGGGGGCACTGAAGCTTTCTTT
-,TRBJ2-1,once,TRBV4-1,CASSQEGGPSYNEQFF,TGCGCCAGCAGCCAAGAAGGCGGGCCCTCCTACAATGAGCAGTTCTTC
-,TRBJ2-7,-,TRBV28,CASSIGRGWYEQYF,TGTGCCAGCAGTATTGGCAGGGGCTGGTACGAGCAGTACTTC
-,TRBJ2-5,-,TRBV5-1,CASTLGPYQETQYF,TGCGCCAGCACCCTGGGACCCTACCAAGAGACCCAGTACTTC
-,TRBJ1-2,-,TRBV5-1,CASSLGDGSAWANGYTF,TGCGCCAGCAGCTTGGGGGACGGGAGTGCCTGGGCCAATGGCTACACCTTC
-,TRBJ1-5,once,TRBV27,CASPDSDSAPGANQPQHF,TGTGCCAGCCCTGACAGTGACAGTGCCCCGGGAGCGAATCAGCCCCAGCATTTT
TRBD1,TRBJ1-2,-,TRBV10-2,CASSDPDRGLYGYTF,TGCGCCAGCAGTGATCCGGACAGGGGGCTCTATGGCTACACCTTC
TRBD1,TRBJ1-2,-,TRBV27,CASSLSTGADGYTF,TGTGCCAGCAGTTTATCGACAGGGGCTGATGGCTACACCTTC
TRBD1,TRBJ1-2,-,TRBV6-5,CASSPGQGAHYGYTF,TGTGCCAGCAGTCCCGGACAGGGGGCCCATTATGGCTACACCTTC
-,TRBJ2-5,-,TRBV13,CASSPGTRVTQYF,TGTGCCAGCAGCCCCGGAACTAGGGTGACCCAGTACTTC
TRBD1,TRBJ2-3,-,TRBV7-9,CASSRGQGPTDTQYF,TGTGCCAGCAGCCGAGGACAGGGCCCCACAGATACGCAGTATTTT
TRBD1,TRBJ1-1,-,TRBV6-1,CASIRQGGRDTEAFF,TGTGCCAGCATCAGACAGGGAGGGAGGGACACTGAAGCTTTCTTT
TRBD1,TRBJ1-1,-,TRBV7-9,CASSGGQGARNTEAFF,TGTGCCAGCAGCGGTGGACAGGGGGCGCGTAACACTGAAGCTTTCTTT
TRBD2,TRBJ2-1,-,TRBV27,CASSLSLAGEENEQFF,TGTGCCAGCAGTTTATCACTAGCGGGAGAGGAGAATGAGCAGTTCTTC
-,TRBJ1-4,-,TRBV6-5,CASSYGGLNEKLFF,TGTGCCAGCAGTTACGGGGGACTTAATGAAAAACTGTTTTTT
TRBD1,TRBJ2-3,-,TRBV5-4,CASSADRVVGDTQYF,TGTGCCAGCAGCGCAGACAGGGTAGTAGGTGATACGCAGTATTTT
-,TRBJ2-7,-,TRBV18,CASSPGSQGGHEQYF,TGTGCCAGCTCACCGGGGTCCCAGGGAGGCCACGAGCAGTACTTC
-,TRBJ2-2,once,TRBV19,CASSIEEPSNTGELFF,TGTGCCAGTAGTATAGAAGAGCCTTCGAACACCGGGGAGCTGTTTTTT
TRBD1,TRBJ2-7,once,TRBV7-6,CASSRMGTDYEQYF,TGTGCCAGCAGCAGAATGGGGACAGACTACGAGCAGTACTTC
TRBD2,TRBJ2-5,-,TRBV9,CASSLAGVGSETQYF,TGTGCCAGCAGCTTAGCGGGAGTGGGGTCCGAGACCCAGTACTTC
-,TRBJ2-3,-,TRBV5-4,CASSLAPATDTQYF,TGTGCCAGCAGCTTGGCCCCCGCCACAGATACGCAGTATTTT
-,TRBJ2-7,-,TRBV6-5,CASSYSIGGISYEQYF,TGTGCCAGCAGTTACTCTATTGGGGGAATCTCCTACGAGCAGTACTTC
-,TRBJ2-7,-,TRBV4-1,CASSQVNPGYEQYF,TGCGCCAGCAGCCAAGTTAATCCGGGCTACGAGCAGTACTTC
-,TRBJ1-1,-,TRBV6-5,CASSLGQHTEAFF,TGTGCCAGCAGCCTTGGACAGCACACTGAAGCTTTCTTT
TRBD2,TRBJ2-1,-,TRBV9,CASSARGTSGSYEQFF,TGTGCCAGCAGCGCGCGCGGGACTAGCGGGAGCTATGAGCAGTTCTTC
TRBD2,TRBJ2-1,-,TRBV28,CASSFGASGPRWEFF,TGTGCCAGCAGTTTTGGCGCTAGCGGTCCCCGATGGGAGTTCTTC
-,TRBJ1-1,-,TRBV5-5,CASSLAEGGTEAFF,TGTGCCAGCAGCTTGGCGGAAGGCGGCACTGAAGCTTTCTTT
-,TRBJ2-7,-,TRBV6-5,CASSGRGRRNYEQYF,TGTGCCAGCAGTGGTCGGGGGCGCAGGAACTACGAGCAGTACTTC